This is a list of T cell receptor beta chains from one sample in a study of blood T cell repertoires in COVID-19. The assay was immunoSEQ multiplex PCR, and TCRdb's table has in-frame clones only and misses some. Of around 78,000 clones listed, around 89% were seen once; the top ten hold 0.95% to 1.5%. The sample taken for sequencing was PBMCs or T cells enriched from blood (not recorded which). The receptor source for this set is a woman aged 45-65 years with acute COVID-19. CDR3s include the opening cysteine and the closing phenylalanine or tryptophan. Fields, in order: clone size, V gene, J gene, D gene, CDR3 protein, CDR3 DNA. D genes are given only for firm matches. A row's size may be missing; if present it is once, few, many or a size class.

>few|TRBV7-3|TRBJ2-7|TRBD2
CASSPSGGSYEQYF
TGTGCCAGCAGCCCGAGCGGGGGTAGCTACGAGCAGTACTTC
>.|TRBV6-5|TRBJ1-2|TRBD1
CASRGPGQGYGYTF
TGTGCCAGCAGGGGACCGGGACAGGGCTATGGCTACACCTTC
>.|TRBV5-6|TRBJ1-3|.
CASSLPGSGNTIYF
TGTGCCAGCAGCTTGCCGGGGTCCGGAAACACCATATATTTT
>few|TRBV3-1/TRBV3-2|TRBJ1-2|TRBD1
CASSLPGQGIYGYTF
TGTGCCAGCAGCCTACCGGGACAGGGCATCTATGGCTACACCTTC
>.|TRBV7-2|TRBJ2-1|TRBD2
CASSRPAGTSGDNEQFF
TGTGCCAGCAGCCGTCCTGCAGGGACTAGCGGCGACAATGAGCAGTTCTTC
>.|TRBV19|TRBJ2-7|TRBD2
CASNPSGLAGNYEQYF
TGTGCCAGTAACCCTTCCGGACTAGCGGGGAACTACGAGCAGTACTTC
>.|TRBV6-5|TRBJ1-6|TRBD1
CASSYSGTGGSPLHF
TGTGCCAGCAGTTACTCGGGGACAGGGGGCTCACCCCTCCACTTT
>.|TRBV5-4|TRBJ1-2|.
CASSLARVWDGYTF
TGTGCCAGCAGCTTGGCGAGGGTTTGGGATGGCTACACCTTC
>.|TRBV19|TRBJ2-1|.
CASRERVDYNEQFF
TGTGCCAGTAGGGAGCGAGTGGACTACAATGAGCAGTTCTTC
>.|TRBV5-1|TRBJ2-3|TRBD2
CASSLSAGPADTQYF
TGCGCCAGCAGCTTGTCAGCGGGACCCGCAGATACGCAGTATTTT
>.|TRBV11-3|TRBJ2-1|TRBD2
CASSPGTSGGTYNEQFF
TGTGCCAGCAGCCCCGGGACTAGCGGGGGAACCTACAATGAGCAGTTCTTC
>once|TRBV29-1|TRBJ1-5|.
CSVEPGANQPQHF
TGCAGCGTTGAACCAGGGGCCAATCAGCCCCAGCATTTT
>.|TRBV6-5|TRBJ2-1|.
CATTRIPTHEQFF
TGTGCCACCACTAGGATCCCGACACATGAGCAGTTCTTC
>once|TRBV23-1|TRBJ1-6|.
CASSKNSPLHF
TGCGCCAGCAGCAAAAATTCACCCCTCCACTTT
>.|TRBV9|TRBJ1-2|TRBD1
CASRGTGGVGGYTF
TGTGCCAGCAGGGGGACAGGGGGCGTAGGTGGCTACACCTTC
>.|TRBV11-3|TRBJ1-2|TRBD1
CASSLAPGGSYGYTF
TGTGCCAGCAGCTTAGCTCCAGGGGGTAGCTATGGCTACACCTTC
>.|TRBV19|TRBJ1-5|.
CASTGTFSNQPQHF
TGTGCCAGTACAGGGACATTTAGCAATCAGCCCCAGCATTTT
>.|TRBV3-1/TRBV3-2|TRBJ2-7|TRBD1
CASSQDPGQRYEQYF
TGTGCCAGCAGCCAAGATCCGGGACAGAGATACGAGCAGTACTTC
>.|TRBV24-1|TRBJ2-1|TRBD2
CATSDPGGPRSNEQFF
TGTGCCACCAGTGATCCGGGAGGGCCAAGGAGCAATGAGCAGTTCTTC
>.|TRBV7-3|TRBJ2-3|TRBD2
CASSLGLAGDSDTQYF
TGTGCCAGCAGCCTCGGACTAGCGGGAGATTCAGATACGCAGTATTTT
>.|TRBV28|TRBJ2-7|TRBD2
CASSFRPASGRAYEQYF
TGTGCCAGCAGTTTCCGTCCCGCTAGCGGGAGGGCCTACGAGCAGTACTTC
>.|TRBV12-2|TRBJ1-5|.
CASRPIVGDTNQPQHF
TGTGCAAGTCGCCCTATAGTCGGGGACACCAATCAGCCCCAGCATTTT
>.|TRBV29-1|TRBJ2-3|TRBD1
CSVHRGDTQYF
TGCAGCGTTCACAGGGGAGATACGCAGTATTTT
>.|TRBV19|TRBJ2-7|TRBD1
CASSIGDRTYEQYF
TGTGCCAGTAGTATAGGGGACAGGACCTACGAGCAGTACTTC
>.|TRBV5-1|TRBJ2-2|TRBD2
CASTELAGKNTGELFF
TGCGCCAGTACAGAACTAGCGGGAAAGAACACCGGGGAGCTGTTTTTT
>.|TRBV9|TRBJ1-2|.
CASSVAGDGNYGYTF
TGTGCCAGCAGCGTAGCAGGGGATGGTAACTATGGCTACACCTTC
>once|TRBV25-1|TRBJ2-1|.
CASRADSYNEQFF
TGTGCCAGCAGGGCAGACAGCTACAATGAGCAGTTCTTC
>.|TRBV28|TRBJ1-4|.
CASSLQGFEKLFF
TGTGCCAGCAGTTTACAGGGGTTTGAAAAACTGTTTTTT
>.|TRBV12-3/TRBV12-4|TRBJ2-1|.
CASSIKQGIEQFF
TGTGCCAGCAGTATAAAGCAGGGGATTGAGCAGTTCTTC
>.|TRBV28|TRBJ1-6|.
CASSGRGSPLHF
TGTGCCAGCAGTGGAAGGGGTTCACCCCTCCACTTT
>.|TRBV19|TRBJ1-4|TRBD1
CASSIFGQVREKLFF
TGTGCCAGTAGTATCTTCGGACAGGTTCGAGAAAAACTGTTTTTT
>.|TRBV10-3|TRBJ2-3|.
CAISGEQGKDTDTQYF
TGTGCCATCAGTGGGGAACAGGGCAAGGACACAGATACGCAGTATTTT
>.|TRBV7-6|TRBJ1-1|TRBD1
CASSTQGNRVGEAFF
TGTGCCAGCAGCACACAGGGGAATCGGGTGGGTGAAGCTTTCTTT